A selection of T cell receptor beta chains follows, all from one sample in a study of T cell repertoires in cytomegalovirus infection. Their specific antigens are unknown. Each CDR3 protein is one row after TCRdb ran MiXCR on the reads. The sample shows fewer than 900,000 distinct CDR3 sequences, about 28% of them seen only once. Sequences were derived from cultured CD8+ T cells from PBMCs, sampled from culture after CMV antigen stimulation. These receptors originate from a human donor in good health (CMV status not recorded). Some clones in this sample may be carry-over from other donors' samples. Both conserved end residues are part of each CDR3. The D gene is left open where the match is weak. A clone size is listed for some rows: how often the clone was seen (once, few, many), or a class if it is expanded.

d_call j_call v_call clone_size cdr3_nt cdr3_aa
. TRBJ2-2 TRBV7-4 . TGTGCCAGCAGCTTAGCGGCGGCAGGGGTTGGGGAGCTGTTTTTT CASSLAAAGVGELFF
TRBD2 TRBJ2-1 TRBV6-2/TRBV6-3 . TGTGCCAGCAGTTACGAAGAAGTAGCGGGGTATGAGCAGTTCTTC CASSYEEVAGYEQFF
. TRBJ2-5 TRBV11-3 . TGTGCCAGCAGCCGCCGGGGAGCCGATAAAGAGACCCAGTACTTC CASSRRGADKETQYF
. TRBJ1-3 TRBV2 . TGTGCCAGCACCGAGGCTGAAAACACCATATATTTT CASTEAENTIYF
. TRBJ1-1 TRBV28 . TGTGCCAGCAGCCTAAGGAACCCAAACACTGAAGCTTTCTTT CASSLRNPNTEAFF
TRBD2 TRBJ2-2 TRBV6-1 few TGTGCCAGCAGCAATACCGGGACTAGCGGGGCCGCCGGGGAGCTGTTTTTT CASSNTGTSGAAGELFF
. TRBJ1-1 TRBV12-3/TRBV12-4 few TGTGCCAGCAGTTTAGTCGGTGTGGTCACTGAAGCTTTCTTT CASSLVGVVTEAFF
. TRBJ2-1 TRBV12-3/TRBV12-4 . TGTGCCAGCAGTTCCCGCAGGGGAAGGTGGGACAATGAGCAGTTCTTC CASSSRRGRWDNEQFF
. TRBJ2-7 TRBV2 . TGTGCCAGCAGTGGGGGAAAGCCGTACTTC CASSGGKPYF
TRBD2 TRBJ2-3 TRBV12-3/TRBV12-4 . TGTGCCAGCAGTTTCGGGACTAGCGGGGGAGATACGCAGTATTTT CASSFGTSGGDTQYF
. TRBJ2-3 TRBV15 few TGTGCCACCAGCAGACCAGCAGGGGCCCCCACAGATACGCAGTATTTT CATSRPAGAPTDTQYF
. TRBJ2-2 TRBV9 . TGTGCCAGCAGCGAGCAAGGTGACGGGGAGCTGTTTTTT CASSEQGDGELFF
. TRBJ2-7 TRBV27 . TGTGCCAGCAGCCCCGGGGTGAACGAGCAGTACTTC CASSPGVNEQYF
. TRBJ1-4 TRBV7-9 . TGTGCCAGCAGCCCGAGGGGGGCAAATGAAAAACTGTTTTTT CASSPRGANEKLFF
. TRBJ2-1 TRBV4-3 . TGCGCCAGCAGCTACCTCCCAAATGAGCAGTTCTTC CASSYLPNEQFF
. TRBJ2-5 TRBV2 . TGTGCCAGCAGTGAAAGACAGATGGAGACCCAGTACTTC CASSERQMETQYF
TRBD1 TRBJ1-5 TRBV28 . TGTGCCAGCTCAGACCCGGGACAGGGCCTTTCTCGGCCCCAGCATTTT CASSDPGQGLSRPQHF
. TRBJ1-2 TRBV5-6 . TGTGCCAGCAGTCTTGGTGTGACGGACTACACCTTC CASSLGVTDYTF
. TRBJ2-3 TRBV5-8 . TGTGCCAGCACCCCATCCCACACAGATACGCAGTATTTT CASTPSHTDTQYF
. TRBJ1-6 TRBV25-1 . TGTGCCAGCAGTGAAGAGGGGTTTAATTCACCCCTCCACTTT CASSEEGFNSPLHF
. TRBJ2-3 TRBV7-3 . TGTGCCAGCAGCTTAAACAATGGGAACCAAGATACGCAGTATTTT CASSLNNGNQDTQYF
TRBD2 TRBJ2-2 TRBV6-5 few TGTGCCAGCAGTCCGGGGGGGGGCCTTCGATGGAACACCGGGGAGCTGTTTTTT CASSPGGGLRWNTGELFF
TRBD2 TRBJ2-1 TRBV19 . TGTGCCAGTAGTGAGGGCGGGGGGCACTACAATGAGCAGTTCTTC CASSEGGGHYNEQFF
. TRBJ1-1 TRBV4-3 few TGCGCCAGCAGCCAAGTGAGGGAGATACCGAACACTGAAGCTTTCTTT CASSQVREIPNTEAFF